Listed below are T cell receptor beta chains from one sample, sequenced in a study of Ad26.COV2.S vaccination and SARS-CoV-2 variants. Assay: immunoSEQ multiplex PCR; the TCRdb copy retains only in-frame clones and omits some. The sample holds a few hundred thousand clones, approximately 90% seen once. The input for sequencing was peripheral blood, taken in a trial of Ad26.COV2.S vaccine versus placebo. The receptor source for this set is a person aged 18-60 years who received the Ad26.COV2.S COVID-19 vaccine or a placebo. Both conserved end residues are part of each CDR3. A D gene is named only where the DNA matches it firmly. Size tells how often a clone was seen (once, few, many) or the class of an expanded clone, and some rows leave it out.

D,V,size,J,DNA,CDR3
-,TRBV27,-,TRBJ1-4,TGTGCCAGCAGTTTATACGGCCTATCTAATGAAAAACTGTTTTTT,CASSLYGLSNEKLFF
-,TRBV6-1,-,TRBJ2-3,TGTGCCAGCAGTGAATGGGACAGCACAGATACGCAGTATTTT,CASSEWDSTDTQYF
-,TRBV6-5,-,TRBJ1-5,TGTGCCAGTACCTCCGGGACCGGTAGCAATCAGCCCCAGCATTTT,CASTSGTGSNQPQHF
-,TRBV7-2,-,TRBJ2-1,TGTGCCAGCAGCTTAGTGGGGGGAGGCAATGAGCAGTTCTTC,CASSLVGGGNEQFF
TRBD1,TRBV7-6,-,TRBJ2-3,TGTGCCAGCAGCTTCGCGATAGGACAGGGGGGGCGCGATACGCAGTATTTT,CASSFAIGQGGRDTQYF
TRBD1,TRBV7-9,few,TRBJ1-2,TGTGCCAGCAGATCCGGGACAGGGAACTATGGCTACACCTTC,CASRSGTGNYGYTF
TRBD2,TRBV4-2,-,TRBJ2-1,TGTGCCAGCAGCCAAGACAGTAGCGGGAGCTACGATTGGATCTTC,CASSQDSSGSYDWIF
-,TRBV2,-,TRBJ2-7,TGTGCCAGCAGTGCCTCGAGAGGCGAGCAGTACTTC,CASSASRGEQYF
-,TRBV7-3,-,TRBJ2-3,TGTGCCAGCAGCCCGCTAGACGGTGGGATCGATACGCAGTATTTT,CASSPLDGGIDTQYF
-,TRBV7-2,-,TRBJ1-3,TGTGCCAGCAGTCCTGGAAACACCATATATTTT,CASSPGNTIYF